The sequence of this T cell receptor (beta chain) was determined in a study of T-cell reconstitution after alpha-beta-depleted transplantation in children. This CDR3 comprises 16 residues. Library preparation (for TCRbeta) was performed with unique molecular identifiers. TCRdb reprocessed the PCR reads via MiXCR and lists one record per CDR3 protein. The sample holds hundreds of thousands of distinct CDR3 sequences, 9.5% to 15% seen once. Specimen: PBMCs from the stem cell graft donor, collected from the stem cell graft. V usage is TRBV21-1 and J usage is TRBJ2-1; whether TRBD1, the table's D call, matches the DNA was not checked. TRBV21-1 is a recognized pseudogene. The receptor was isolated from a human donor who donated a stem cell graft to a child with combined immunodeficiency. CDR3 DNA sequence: TGTGCCAGCACCCCCTACGCGGAGAGAGGGGGCAATGAGCAGTTCTTC. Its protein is CASTPYAERGGNEQFF.